These 22 T cell receptor beta chains share one sample of origin, sequenced in a study of cytomegalovirus exposure and HLA in healthy donors. Both 60 Vbeta primers and 13 Jbeta primers went into the PCR. TCRdb's copy holds only in-frame clones and misses some; the assay was immunoSEQ multiplex PCR. The repertoire has some 140,000 clones, 65% to 80% of them found once; the top ten carry roughly 2.8%. Sequenced: PBMCs. The receptors shown here come from a man younger than 35 in good health and CMV-seronegative.

The rearrangement joins TRBV9 to TRBJ2-1; 12 bases fit TRBD2. V shed 9 bases, J shed 14 bases, and the junction held 9 bases outside the gene matches. The CDR3 has 12 residues. The germline V gene encodes CDR1 SGDLS and CDR2 YYNGEE. The DNA for the CDR3 is TGTGCCACCCGGACTAGCGGGGCTTCGGAGTTCTTC. Translated: CATRTSGASEFF.

This clone was picked up a small number of times. This chain uses TRBV28 with TRBJ2-7, with a possible D match to TRBD1 (6 bases). Germline-derived CDR1 and CDR2 are MDHEN and SYDVKM. The CDR3 sequence is 15 residues long. V lost 5 bases, J lost 1 base, and 15 bases lay in between. CDR3 residues: CASSPHPTGSYEQYF. In nucleotides, the CDR3 is TGTGCCAGCAGTCCCCACCCGACAGGTTCCTACGAGCAGTACTTC.

This clone was picked up a small number of times. The chain couples TRBV9 to TRBJ1-2, with D tentatively TRBD1 (6 bases). The CDR3 is made up of 13 amino acids. CDR1 is SGDLS, CDR2 YYNGEE, per germline. Trimming pared 7 bases from V and 2 bases from J, leaving 12 bases between. CDR3 DNA sequence: TGTGCCAGCGGAGACAGGACGAACTATGGCTACACCTTC. Amino acid sequence: CASGDRTNYGYTF. The variable domain in full, with the rest retrieved from reference TRBV9 and TRBJ1-2, is DSGVTQTPKHLITATGQRVTLRCSPRSGDLSVYWYQQSLDQGLQFLIQYYNGEERAKGNILERFSAQQFPDLHSELNLSSLELGDSALYFCASGDRTNYGYTFGSGTRLTVV.

The chain uses TRBV6-1 and TRBJ1-6; D possibly corresponds to TRBD1 (5 bases). Trimming took off 8 bases at V and 6 bases at J, with 17 bases between the two ends. There are 15 residues in the CDR3. In germline, CDR1 is MNHNS, CDR2 SASEGT. The CDR3, as DNA: TGTGCCAGCGTAGATACGACAGTCCTTAATTCACCCCTCCACTTT. Translating gives CASVDTTVLNSPLHF.

The rearrangement uses TRBV5-1 and TRBJ1-2, with 8 bases fitting TRBD1. Per germline, CDR1 SGHRS and CDR2 YFSETQ. This CDR3 region has 15 residues. V was pared by 4 bases and J by 4 bases, with 9 bases of the junction left unmatched. This chain's CDR3 is CASSRSDREAYGYTF. In DNA, the CDR3 is TGCGCCAGCAGCCGATCGGACAGGGAAGCCTATGGCTACACCTTC. Filled out from reference TRBV5-1 and TRBJ1-2, the complete variable domain reads KAGVTQTPRYLIKTRGQQVTLSCSPISGHRSVSWYQQTPGQGLQFLFEYFSETQRNKGNFPGRFSGRQFSNSRSEMNVSTLELGDSALYLCASSRSDREAYGYTFGSGTRLTVV.

The sample holds a few counts of this clone. The V call is TRBV6-6, the J call TRBJ2-4; the D is unclear. Trimming took off 6 bases at V and 6 bases at J, with 12 bases between the two ends. Germline V gene data show CDR1 as MNHNY and CDR2 as SVGAGI (reference sequence). The CDR3 is 13 residues long. Here the CDR3 reads CASSWPQTNIQYF. CDR3 in DNA: TGTGCCAGCAGCTGGCCTCAAACAAACATTCAGTACTTC.

The genes are TRBV15 and TRBJ2-7; D is perhaps TRBD2 (7 bases). The J call may be faulty, since TRBJ2-5 better matches the DNA end. This CDR3 contains 14 residues. Germline-derived CDR1 and CDR2 are LNHNV and YYDKDF (reference sequence). The CDR3 DNA sequence: TGTGCCACCAGCAGAGATAGGGGGGGAGAGACCCAGTACTTC. It specifies CATSRDRGGETQYF.

The V call is TRBV4-2, the J call TRBJ2-3; the match to TRBD2 covers 15 bases. The V segment lost 5 bases and the J segment 0 bases; nucleotides outside the gene matches: 6. CDR3 length: 18 residues. CDR1 and CDR2 (germline): LGHNA, YNFKEQ. Here the CDR3 reads CASSFRTSGGASTDTQYF. The CDR3 DNA is TGTGCCAGCAGCTTTCGGACTAGCGGGGGGGCTAGCACAGATACGCAGTATTTT.

CDR3 sequence reads: CASSLAVRGVSNQPQHF. CDR3 nucleotide sequence: TGTGCCAGCAGCTTAGCGGTCAGGGGAGTTAGCAATCAGCCCCAGCATTTT. The V gene is TRBV7-2, the J gene TRBJ1-5; perhaps TRBD1 as D (6 bases). The V end was cut by 0 bases, the J end by 0 bases, with 12 bases between. Germline V gene sequence: CDR1 SGHTA, CDR2 FQGNSA. The CDR3 has 17 amino acids.

The chain employs TRBV9 and TRBJ2-3, with 8 bases fitting TRBD2. The germline CDR1 and CDR2 sequences are SGDLS and YYNGEE. V was pared by 4 bases and J by 4 bases, with 11 bases of the junction left unmatched. The CDR3 contains 16 residues. CDR3 sequence reads: CASSPRVAGRADTQYF. In DNA, the CDR3 is TGTGCCAGCAGCCCCCGCGTAGCGGGGAGGGCAGATACGCAGTATTTT. Full variable domain (remainder filled in from reference TRBV9 and TRBJ2-3): DSGVTQTPKHLITATGQRVTLRCSPRSGDLSVYWYQQSLDQGLQFLIQYYNGEERAKGNILERFSAQQFPDLHSELNLSSLELGDSALYFCASSPRVAGRADTQYFGPGTRLTVL.

The J gene is TRBJ1-1, the V gene TRBV18; 9 bases fit TRBD1. Germline-derived CDR1 and CDR2 are KGHSH and LQKENI. CDR3 size: 14 residues. Trimming at V came to 3 bases and at J to 2 bases, leaving 1 base not matched to a gene. The DNA for the CDR3 is TGTGCCAGCTCACCGGGACAGGGAAACACTGAAGCTTTCTTT. It is translated as CASSPGQGNTEAFF.

This clone was counted a few times. The rearrangement links TRBV7-9 to TRBJ2-5, with D possibly matching TRBD2 (6 bases). With 5 bases removed from V and 4 bases from J, the gap between germline ends came to 11 bases. The germline V gene has CDR1 SEHNR and CDR2 FQNEAQ (reference sequence). The CDR3 loop spans 13 amino acids. The CDR3 sequence is CASSLGGTETQYF. CDR3 in DNA: TGTGCCAGCAGCCTGGGGGGAACAGAGACCCAGTACTTC.

This clone has more than one count but fewer than ten. This rearrangement joins TRBV27 to TRBJ1-2, with D uncertain. Trimming stripped 2 bases from V and 8 bases from J, with 18 bases between. In germline, CDR1 is MNHEY, CDR2 SMNVEV (reference sequence). The CDR3 covers 15 residues. The CDR3 sequence is CASSLDWRDLKGYTF. CDR3 bases: TGTGCCAGCAGTTTAGATTGGAGGGATTTGAAGGGCTACACCTTC.

V is TRBV15 and J is TRBJ1-1, with D possibly matching TRBD1 (5 bases). The CDR3 length is 16 residues. The V gene lost 3 bases and the J gene lost 0 bases, with 14 bases spanning the gap. Germline CDR1 reads LNHNV; CDR2 reads YYDKDF (reference sequence). The CDR3 loop is CATSREGLTLNTEAFF. The CDR3 region has the DNA TGTGCCACCAGCAGGGAGGGACTGACCCTGAACACTGAAGCTTTCTTT.

The chain links TRBV2 to TRBJ1-4; no definite D call. This CDR3 region has 15 residues. CDR1 and CDR2 from the germline V gene are SNHLY and FYNNEI. The V end lost 2 bases, the J end lost 4 bases, and 11 bases lay between the germline ends. The CDR3 region has the DNA TGTGCCAGCAGTGAATCGATAGGAGATAATGAAAAACTGTTTTTT. It encodes CASSESIGDNEKLFF. The whole variable domain, filled in from reference TRBV2 and TRBJ1-4, reads EPEVTQTPSHQVTQMGQEVILRCVPISNHLYFYWYRQILGQKVEFLVSFYNNEISEKSEIFDDQFSVERPDGSNFTLKIRSTKLEDSAMYFCASSESIGDNEKLFFGSGTQLSVL.

The genes are TRBV21-1 and TRBJ1-4; the D call TRBD1 from the table was never checked on the DNA. TRBV21-1 is a pseudogene. The CDR3 runs to 13 residues. As DNA, the CDR3 is TGTGCCAGCTTGACATACAGGAATGAAAAACTGTTTTTT. Its translation is CASLTYRNEKLFF.

This clone was counted a single time. V usage is TRBV7-6 and J usage is TRBJ2-7; 8 bases are a match to TRBD1. The CDR3 has 13 amino acids. V was clipped by 8 bases and J by 4 bases; unmatched bases: 7. Germline V lookup: CDR1 SGHVS, CDR2 FNYEAQ. CDR3: CASGRGQGYEQYV. CDR3 coding DNA: TGTGCCAGCGGCCGTGGACAGGGTTACGAGCAGTACGTC.

This clone was detected a few times. The gene calls are TRBV2 and TRBJ1-1; D unresolved. The V and J ends lost 5 bases and 2 bases respectively, with 9 bases between them. This CDR3 is 13 amino acids long. Germline CDR1 and CDR2: SNHLY and FYNNEI. The CDR3 bases are TGTGCCAGCAGTTACGGCGGCAACACTGAAGCTTTCTTT. This translates into CASSYGGNTEAFF.

The chain links TRBV7-9 to TRBJ2-1; D is undetermined. V was cut by 7 bases and J by 8 bases, with 15 bases left in between. The CDR3 has 13 residues. Per germline, CDR1 SEHNR and CDR2 FQNEAQ (reference sequence). The CDR3 bases are TGTGCCAGCACCCCCCCCGGCGGAGATGAGCAGTTCTTC. Its protein is CASTPPGGDEQFF.

The chain uses TRBV10-1 and TRBJ1-5; D remains unclear. Germline V gene sequence: CDR1 WNHNN, CDR2 SYGVQD (reference sequence). This CDR3 has 13 amino acids. V gave up 4 bases and J gave up 5 bases, with 9 bases separating them. The CDR3 spells CASSGRGDQPQHF. The CDR3 DNA follows: TGCGCCAGCAGTGGACGGGGAGATCAGCCCCAGCATTTT.

J is TRBJ1-1 and V is TRBV18; tentatively, D is TRBD1 (5 bases). The V end was cut by 3 bases, the J end by 5 bases, with 19 bases between. CDR1 and CDR2 (germline): KGHSH, LQKENI. This CDR3 has 16 amino acids. The CDR3 here is CASSPMTQVRNTEAFF. The CDR3 DNA is TGTGCCAGCTCACCCATGACACAGGTACGGAATACTGAAGCTTTCTTT.

This rearrangement joins TRBV7-9 to TRBJ1-1; 9 positions match TRBD1. Looked up from germline, CDR1 is SEHNR and CDR2 is FQNEAQ (reference sequence). After removal of 4 bases from V and 9 bases from J, the junction contained 3 bases not matched to a gene. The CDR3 length is 12 residues. This CDR3 reads CASSSGQGQAFF. In DNA form, the CDR3 reads TGTGCCAGCAGCTCCGGACAGGGGCAAGCTTTCTTT. Full variable domain (outside the CDR3, taken from reference TRBV7-9 and TRBJ1-1): DTGVSQNPRHKITKRGQNVTFRCDPISEHNRLYWYRQTLGQGPEFLTYFQNEAQLEKSRLLSDRFSAERPKGSFSTLEIQRTEQGDSAMYLCASSSGQGQAFFGQGTRLTVV.